This T cell receptor (beta chain) was sequenced in a study of T-cell reconstitution after alpha-beta-depleted transplantation in children. This clonotype was detected many times. The germline V gene encodes CDR1 SEHNR and CDR2 FQNEAQ (reference sequence). Trimming pared 3 bases from V and 10 bases from J, leaving 9 bases between. This CDR3 spans 11 amino acids. During its preparation, the TCRbeta library received unique molecular identifiers. TCRdb reanalysed the PCR reads using MiXCR and keeps one entry per CDR3 protein. The profile shows 600,000 to 700,000 distinct CDR3 sequences, about 15% of them singletons.

This sequence was found in a human donor who donated a stem cell graft to a child with acute myeloid leukemia. The material sequenced was PBMCs from the stem cell graft donor, taken from the stem cell graft. The chain couples TRBV7-9 to TRBJ1-2; D unclear. The CDR3 loop is CASSFLWVYTF. The CDR3 DNA reads as TGTGCCAGCAGCTTCTTGTGGGTCTACACCTTC.